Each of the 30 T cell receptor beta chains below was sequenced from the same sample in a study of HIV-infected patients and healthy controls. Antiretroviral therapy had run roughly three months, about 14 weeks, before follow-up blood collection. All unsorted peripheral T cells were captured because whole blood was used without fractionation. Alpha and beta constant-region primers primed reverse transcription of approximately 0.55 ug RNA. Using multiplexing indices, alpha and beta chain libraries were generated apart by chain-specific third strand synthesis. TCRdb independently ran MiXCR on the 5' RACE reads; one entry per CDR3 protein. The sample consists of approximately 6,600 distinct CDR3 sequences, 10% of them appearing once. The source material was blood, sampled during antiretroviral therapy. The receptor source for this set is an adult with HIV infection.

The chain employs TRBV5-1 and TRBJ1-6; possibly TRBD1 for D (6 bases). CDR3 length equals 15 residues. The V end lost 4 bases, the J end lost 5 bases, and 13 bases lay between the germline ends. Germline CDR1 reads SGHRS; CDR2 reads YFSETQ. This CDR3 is CASSRAGVDNSPLHF. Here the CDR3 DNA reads TGCGCCAGCAGCCGCGCAGGGGTAGATAATTCACCCCTCCACTTT.

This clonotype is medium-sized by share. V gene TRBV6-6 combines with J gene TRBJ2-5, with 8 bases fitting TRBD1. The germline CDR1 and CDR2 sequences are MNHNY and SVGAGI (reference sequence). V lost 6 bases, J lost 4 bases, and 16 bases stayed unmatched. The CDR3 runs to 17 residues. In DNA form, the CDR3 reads TGTGCCAGCAGCCTAGGAGGGATTGCAGGGGGCGGAGAGACCCAGTACTTC. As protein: CASSLGGIAGGGETQYF.

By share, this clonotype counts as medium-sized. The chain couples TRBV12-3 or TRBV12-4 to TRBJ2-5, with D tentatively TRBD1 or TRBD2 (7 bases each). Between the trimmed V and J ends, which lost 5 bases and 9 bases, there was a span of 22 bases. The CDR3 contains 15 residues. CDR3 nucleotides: TGTGCCAGCAGTCCAACAACAGGTGCAGGGGGGGCCCAGTACTTC. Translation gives CASSPTTGAGGAQYF.

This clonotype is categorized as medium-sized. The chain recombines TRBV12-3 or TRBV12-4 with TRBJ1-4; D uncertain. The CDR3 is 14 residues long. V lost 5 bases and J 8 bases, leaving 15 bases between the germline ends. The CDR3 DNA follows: TGTGCCAGCAGTCGCCGGGCCCTGAAGGAAAAACTGTTTTTT. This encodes CASSRRALKEKLFF.

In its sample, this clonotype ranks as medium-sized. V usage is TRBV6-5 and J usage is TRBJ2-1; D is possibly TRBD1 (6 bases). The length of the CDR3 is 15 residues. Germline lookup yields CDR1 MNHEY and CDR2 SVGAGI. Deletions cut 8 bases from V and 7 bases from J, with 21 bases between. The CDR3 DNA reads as TGTGCCAGCTCTGTCCTAGGGGGTTTCCTAAATGAGCAGTTCTTC. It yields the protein CASSVLGGFLNEQFF.

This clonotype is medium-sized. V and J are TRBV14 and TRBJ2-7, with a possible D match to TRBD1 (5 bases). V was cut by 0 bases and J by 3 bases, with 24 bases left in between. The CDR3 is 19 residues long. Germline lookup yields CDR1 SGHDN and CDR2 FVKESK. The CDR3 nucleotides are TGTGCCAGCAGCCAAGATGCCGCAGCCGTCGCCTTTAGGGGCTACGAGCAGTACTTC. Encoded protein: CASSQDAAAVAFRGYEQYF.

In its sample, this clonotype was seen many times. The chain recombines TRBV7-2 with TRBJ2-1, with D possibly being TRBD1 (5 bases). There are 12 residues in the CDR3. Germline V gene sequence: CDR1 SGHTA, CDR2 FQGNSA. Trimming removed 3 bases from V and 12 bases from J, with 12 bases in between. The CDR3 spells CASSFPGSRQFF. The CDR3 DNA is TGTGCCAGCAGCTTCCCAGGGTCGCGGCAGTTCTTC.

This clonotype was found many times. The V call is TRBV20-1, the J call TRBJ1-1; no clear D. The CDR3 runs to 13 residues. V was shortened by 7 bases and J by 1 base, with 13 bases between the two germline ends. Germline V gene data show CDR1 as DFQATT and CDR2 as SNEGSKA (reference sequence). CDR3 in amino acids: CSGPLNPNTEAFF. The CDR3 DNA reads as TGCAGTGGGCCCCTGAACCCGAACACTGAAGCTTTCTTT.

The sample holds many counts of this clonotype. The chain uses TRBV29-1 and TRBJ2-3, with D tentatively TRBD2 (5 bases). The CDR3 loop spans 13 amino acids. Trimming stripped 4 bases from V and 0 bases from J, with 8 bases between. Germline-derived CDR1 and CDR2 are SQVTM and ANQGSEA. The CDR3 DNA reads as TGCAGCGTTGCCGGGGAGAGCACAGATACGCAGTATTTT. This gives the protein CSVAGESTDTQYF.

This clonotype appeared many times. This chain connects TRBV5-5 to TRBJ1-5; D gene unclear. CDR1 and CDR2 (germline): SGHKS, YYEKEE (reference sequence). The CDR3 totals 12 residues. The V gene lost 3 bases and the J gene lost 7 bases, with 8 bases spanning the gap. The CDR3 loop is CASSSPGQPQHF. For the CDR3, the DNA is TGTGCCAGCAGCTCCCCGGGGCAGCCCCAGCATTTT.

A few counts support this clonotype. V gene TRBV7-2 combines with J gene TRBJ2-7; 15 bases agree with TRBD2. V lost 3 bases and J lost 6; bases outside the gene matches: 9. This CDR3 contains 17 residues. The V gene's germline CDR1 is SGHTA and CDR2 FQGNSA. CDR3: CASSLGLAGGAQGEQYF. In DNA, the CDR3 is TGTGCCAGCAGCTTGGGACTAGCGGGGGGAGCCCAGGGCGAGCAGTACTTC.

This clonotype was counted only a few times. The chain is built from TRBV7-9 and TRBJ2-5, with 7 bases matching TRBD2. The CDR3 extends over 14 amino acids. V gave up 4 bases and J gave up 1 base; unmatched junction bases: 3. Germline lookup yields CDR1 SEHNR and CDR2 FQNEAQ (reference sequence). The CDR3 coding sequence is TGTGCCAGCAGCTCGGGGACTACCCAAGAGACCCAGTACTTC. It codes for CASSSGTTQETQYF.

The DNA for the CDR3 is TGCAGTGCTAGCTGGACAGCACCGAACACTGAAGCTTTCTTT. Translation: CSASWTAPNTEAFF. This sequence joins TRBV20-1 and TRBJ1-1, with D perhaps TRBD1 (6 bases). V lost 3 bases to trimming and J lost 1 base, with 12 bases between them. The CDR3 has 14 amino acids. Germline V gene lookup returns CDR1 DFQATT and CDR2 SNEGSKA (reference sequence).

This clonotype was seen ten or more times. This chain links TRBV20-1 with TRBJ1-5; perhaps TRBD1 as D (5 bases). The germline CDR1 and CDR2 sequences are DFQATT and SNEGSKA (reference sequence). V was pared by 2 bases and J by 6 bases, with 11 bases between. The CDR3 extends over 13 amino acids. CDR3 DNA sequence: TGCAGTGCTAGACAAATCGGGGGTCAGCCCCAGCATTTT. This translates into CSARQIGGQPQHF.

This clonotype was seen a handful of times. The chain's CDR3 is CASSLGLAESQETQYF. The CDR3 DNA reads as TGTGCCAGCAGCTTAGGCCTAGCGGAGAGCCAAGAGACCCAGTACTTC. V is TRBV11-1 and J is TRBJ2-5; 7 bases are shared with TRBD2. The CDR3 consists of 16 residues. Germline CDR1 SGHAT, CDR2 FQDESV (reference sequence). V was clipped by 1 base and J by 1 base; unmatched bases: 6. The entire variable domain, with the rest obtained from reference TRBV11-1 and TRBJ2-5, is as follows: EAEVAQSPRYKITEKSQAVAFWCDPISGHATLYWYRQILGQGPELLVQFQDESVVDDSQLPKDRFSAERLKGVDSTLKIQPAELGDSAMYLCASSLGLAESQETQYFGPGTRLLVL.

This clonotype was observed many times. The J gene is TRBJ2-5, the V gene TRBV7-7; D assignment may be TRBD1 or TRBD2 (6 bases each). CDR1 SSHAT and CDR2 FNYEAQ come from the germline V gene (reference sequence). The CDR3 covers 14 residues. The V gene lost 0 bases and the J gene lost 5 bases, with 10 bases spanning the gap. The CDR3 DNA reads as TGTGCCAGCAGCTTAGCGGGGGGCCGGGAGACCCAGTACTTC. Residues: CASSLAGGRETQYF.

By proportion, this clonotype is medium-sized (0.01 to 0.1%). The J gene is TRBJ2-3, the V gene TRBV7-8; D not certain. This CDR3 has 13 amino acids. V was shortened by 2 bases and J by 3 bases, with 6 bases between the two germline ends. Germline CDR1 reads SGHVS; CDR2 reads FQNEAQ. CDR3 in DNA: TGTGCCAGCAGCTTACTGCGAACAGATACGCAGTATTTT. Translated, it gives CASSLLRTDTQYF.

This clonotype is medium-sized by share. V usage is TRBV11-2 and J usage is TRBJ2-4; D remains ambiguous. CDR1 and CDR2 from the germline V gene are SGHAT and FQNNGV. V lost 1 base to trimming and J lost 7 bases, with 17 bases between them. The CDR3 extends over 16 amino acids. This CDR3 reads CASSLGPHSPVNIQYF. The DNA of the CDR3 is TGTGCCAGCAGCTTAGGACCCCACAGTCCCGTGAACATTCAGTACTTC.

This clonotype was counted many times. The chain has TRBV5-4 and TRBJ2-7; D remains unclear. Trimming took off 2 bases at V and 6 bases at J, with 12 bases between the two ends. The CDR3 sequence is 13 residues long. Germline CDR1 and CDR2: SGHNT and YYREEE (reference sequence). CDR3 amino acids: CASSFDRAPEQYF. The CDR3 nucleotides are TGTGCCAGCAGCTTTGATAGGGCACCCGAGCAGTACTTC.

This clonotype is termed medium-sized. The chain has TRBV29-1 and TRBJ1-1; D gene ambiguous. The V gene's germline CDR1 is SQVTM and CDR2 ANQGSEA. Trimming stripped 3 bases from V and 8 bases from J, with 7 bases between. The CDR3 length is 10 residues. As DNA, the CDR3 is TGCAGCGTTGAGAGGAGGGAAGCTTTCTTT. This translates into CSVERREAFF.

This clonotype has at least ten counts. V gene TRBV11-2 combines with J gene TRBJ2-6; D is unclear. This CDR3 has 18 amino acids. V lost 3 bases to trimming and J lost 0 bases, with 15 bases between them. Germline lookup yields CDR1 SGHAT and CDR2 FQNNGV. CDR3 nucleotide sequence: TGTGCCAGCAGCTTCAGACCTCCCACTATCTCTGGGGCCAACGTCCTGACTTTC. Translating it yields CASSFRPPTISGANVLTF.

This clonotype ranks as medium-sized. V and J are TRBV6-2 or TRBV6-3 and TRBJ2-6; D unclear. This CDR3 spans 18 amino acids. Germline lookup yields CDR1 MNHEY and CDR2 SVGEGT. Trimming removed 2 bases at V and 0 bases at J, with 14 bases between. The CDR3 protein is CASSYRRSAPSGANVLTF. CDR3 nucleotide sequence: TGTGCCAGCAGTTACAGGCGAAGTGCCCCCTCTGGGGCCAACGTCCTGACTTTC.

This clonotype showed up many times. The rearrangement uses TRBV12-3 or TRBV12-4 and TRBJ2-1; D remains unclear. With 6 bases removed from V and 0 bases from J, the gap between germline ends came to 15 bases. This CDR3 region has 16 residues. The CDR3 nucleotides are TGTGCCAGCAGCCGCCTTAGGACGGCCTCCTACAATGAGCAGTTCTTC. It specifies CASSRLRTASYNEQFF.

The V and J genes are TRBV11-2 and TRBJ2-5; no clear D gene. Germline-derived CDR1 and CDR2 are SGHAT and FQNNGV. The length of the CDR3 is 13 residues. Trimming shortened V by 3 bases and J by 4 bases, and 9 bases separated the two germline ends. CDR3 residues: CASSFSQSETQYF. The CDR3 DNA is TGTGCCAGCAGCTTTAGCCAGTCAGAGACCCAGTACTTC.

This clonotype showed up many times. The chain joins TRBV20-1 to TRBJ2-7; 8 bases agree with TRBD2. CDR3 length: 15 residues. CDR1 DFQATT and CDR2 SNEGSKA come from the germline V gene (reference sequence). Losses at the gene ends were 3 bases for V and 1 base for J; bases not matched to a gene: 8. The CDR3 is CSASYALAGSYEQYF. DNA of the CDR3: TGCAGTGCTAGTTACGCTTTAGCGGGGTCCTACGAGCAGTACTTC.

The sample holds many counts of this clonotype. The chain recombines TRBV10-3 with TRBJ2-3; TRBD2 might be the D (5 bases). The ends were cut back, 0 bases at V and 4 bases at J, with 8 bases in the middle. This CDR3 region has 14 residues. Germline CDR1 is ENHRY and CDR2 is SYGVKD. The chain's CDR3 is CAISESREADTQYF. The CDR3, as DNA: TGTGCCATCAGTGAGTCGAGGGAAGCAGATACGCAGTATTTT.

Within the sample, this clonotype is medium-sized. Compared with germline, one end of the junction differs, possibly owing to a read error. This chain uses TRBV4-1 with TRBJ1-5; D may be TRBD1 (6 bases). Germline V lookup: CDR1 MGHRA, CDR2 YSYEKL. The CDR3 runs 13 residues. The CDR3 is CASSQDLDSGTYF. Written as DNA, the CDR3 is TGCGCCAGCAGCCAAGATCTCGACTCCGGGACATATTTT.

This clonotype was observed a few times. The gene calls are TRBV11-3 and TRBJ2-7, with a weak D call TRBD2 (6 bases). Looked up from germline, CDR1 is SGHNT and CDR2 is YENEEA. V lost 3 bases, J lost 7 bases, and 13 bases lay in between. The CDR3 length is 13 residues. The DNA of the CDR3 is TGTGCCAGCAGCTTTTCCCCGAGCGGGGAGCAGTACTTC. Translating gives CASSFSPSGEQYF.

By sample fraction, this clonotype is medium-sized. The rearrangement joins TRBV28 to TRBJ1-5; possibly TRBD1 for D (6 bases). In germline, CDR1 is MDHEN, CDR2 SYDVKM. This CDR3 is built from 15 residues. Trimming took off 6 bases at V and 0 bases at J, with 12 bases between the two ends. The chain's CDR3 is CASSKDRYSNQPQHF. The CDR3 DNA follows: TGTGCCAGCAGCAAAGACAGGTATAGCAATCAGCCCCAGCATTTT.

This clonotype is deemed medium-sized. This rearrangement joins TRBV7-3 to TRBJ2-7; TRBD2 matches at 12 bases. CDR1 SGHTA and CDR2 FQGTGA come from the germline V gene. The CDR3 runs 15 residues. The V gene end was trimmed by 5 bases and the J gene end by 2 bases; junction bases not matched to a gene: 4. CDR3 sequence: CASSPGLAGPYEQYF. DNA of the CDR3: TGTGCCAGCAGCCCCGGACTAGCGGGGCCCTACGAGCAGTACTTC.